This TCR beta chain was found in a study of beta chain features in type 1 diabetes. Points on this clone: As yet, its antigen is unknown.

Isolated RNA was reverse transcribed in full, so expressed TCRB transcripts were sequenced. The repertoire was sequenced with immunoSEQ multiplex PCR; TCRdb's copy has only in-frame clones and lacks some. Of a few hundred thousand clones listed, approximately 16% were seen once; the top ten hold approximately 0.086%. The study's findings and limits: TCRB CDR3s from Type 1 diabetes patients were moderately but significantly shorter in all four CD4+ subsets. Still unanswered here is whether HLA type influences TCRB rearrangement.

The CDR3 is 14 residues long. The V gene's germline CDR1 is SQVTM and CDR2 ANQGSEA. Trimming removed 4 bases at V and 5 bases at J, with 17 bases between. This TCR derives from a man aged 25 to 40 with type 1 diabetes. Material for sequencing was naive CD4+ T cells from blood. This chain connects TRBV29-1 to TRBJ2-5; D is perhaps TRBD1 or TRBD2 (5 bases each). Written as DNA, the CDR3 is TGCAGCGTTGCTGCACGCCAGGGCGGGGAGACCCAGTACTTC. It is translated as CSVAARQGGETQYF.